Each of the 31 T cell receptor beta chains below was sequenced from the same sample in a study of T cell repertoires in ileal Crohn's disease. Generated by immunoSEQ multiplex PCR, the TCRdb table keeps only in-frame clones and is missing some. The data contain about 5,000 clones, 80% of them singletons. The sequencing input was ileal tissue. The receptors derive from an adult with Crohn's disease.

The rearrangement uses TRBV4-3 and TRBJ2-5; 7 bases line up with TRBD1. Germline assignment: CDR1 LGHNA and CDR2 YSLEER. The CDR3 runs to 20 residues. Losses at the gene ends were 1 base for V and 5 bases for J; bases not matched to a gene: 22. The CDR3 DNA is TGCGCCAGCAGCCAAGTGGTCGGAAGTGCCGCGACAGGGAAGGAGGAGACCCAGTACTTC. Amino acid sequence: CASSQVVGSAATGKEETQYF.

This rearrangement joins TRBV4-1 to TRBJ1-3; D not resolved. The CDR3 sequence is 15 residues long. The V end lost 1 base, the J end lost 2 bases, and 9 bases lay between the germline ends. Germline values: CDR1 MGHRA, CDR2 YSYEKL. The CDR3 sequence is CASSQVASTGNTIYF. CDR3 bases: TGCGCCAGCAGCCAAGTGGCTAGCACTGGAAACACCATATATTTT.

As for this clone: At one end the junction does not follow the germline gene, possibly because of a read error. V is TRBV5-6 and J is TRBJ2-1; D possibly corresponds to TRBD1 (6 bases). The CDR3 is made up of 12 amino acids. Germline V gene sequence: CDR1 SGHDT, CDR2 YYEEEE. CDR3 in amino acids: CASSGAGAMQLF. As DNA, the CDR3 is TGTGCCAGCAGCGGGGCAGGGGCGATGCAGCTCTTC.

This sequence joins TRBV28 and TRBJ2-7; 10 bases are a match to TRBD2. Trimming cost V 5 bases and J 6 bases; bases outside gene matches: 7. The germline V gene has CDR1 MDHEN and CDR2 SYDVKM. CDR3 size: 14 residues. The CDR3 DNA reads TGTGCCAGCAGTCCGCCTAGCGGGAGACGCGAGCAGTACTTC. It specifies CASSPPSGRREQYF. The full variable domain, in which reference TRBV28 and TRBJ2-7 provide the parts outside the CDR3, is DVKVTQSSRYLVKRTGEKVFLECVQDMDHENMFWYRQDPGLGLRLIYFSYDVKMKEKGDIPEGYSVSREKKERFSLILESASTNQTSMYLCASSPPSGRREQYFGPGTRLTVT.

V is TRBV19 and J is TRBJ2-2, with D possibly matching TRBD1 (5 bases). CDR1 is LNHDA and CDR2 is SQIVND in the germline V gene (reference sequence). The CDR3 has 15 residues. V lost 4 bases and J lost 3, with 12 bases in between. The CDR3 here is CASSRGRVDTGELFF. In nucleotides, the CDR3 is TGTGCCAGTAGTAGGGGCCGGGTCGACACCGGGGAGCTGTTTTTT.

CDR3: CASSLGGGGANEQYF. Written as DNA, the CDR3 is TGTGCCAGCAGCTTGGGTGGCGGAGGGGCCAACGAGCAGTACTTC. The genes are TRBV5-6 and TRBJ2-5, with a possible D match to TRBD2 (6 bases). The assigned J gene may be wrong: the sequence end matches TRBJ2-7 better. This CDR3 is built from 15 residues. CDR1 is SGHDT and CDR2 is YYEEEE in the germline V gene.

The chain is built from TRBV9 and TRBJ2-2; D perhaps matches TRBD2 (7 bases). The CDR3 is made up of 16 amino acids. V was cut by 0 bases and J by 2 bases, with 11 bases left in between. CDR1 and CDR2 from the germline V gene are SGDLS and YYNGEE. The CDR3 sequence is CASSVGGGGNTGELFF. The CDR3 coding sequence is TGTGCCAGCAGCGTAGGGGGGGGCGGAAACACCGGGGAGCTGTTTTTT.

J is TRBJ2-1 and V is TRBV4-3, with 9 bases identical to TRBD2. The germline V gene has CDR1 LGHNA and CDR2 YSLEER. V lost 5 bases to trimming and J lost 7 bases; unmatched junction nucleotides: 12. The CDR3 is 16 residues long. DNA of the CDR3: TGCGCCAGCAGCATCTCGGCGGGAGGGCCGGGAAATGAGCAGTTCTTC. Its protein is CASSISAGGPGNEQFF.

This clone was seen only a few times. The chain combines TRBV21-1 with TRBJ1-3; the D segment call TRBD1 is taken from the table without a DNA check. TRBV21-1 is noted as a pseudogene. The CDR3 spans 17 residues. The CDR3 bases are TGTGCCAGCAGCAAAAGGATTACAGGGGGCTCTGGAAACACCATATATTTT. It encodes CASSKRITGGSGNTIYF.

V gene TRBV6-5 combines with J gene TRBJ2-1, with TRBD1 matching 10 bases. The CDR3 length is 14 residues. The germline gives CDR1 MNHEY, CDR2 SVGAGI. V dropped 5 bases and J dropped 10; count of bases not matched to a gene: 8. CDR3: CASSEGTGVGEQFF. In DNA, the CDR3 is TGTGCCAGCAGTGAAGGGACAGGGGTGGGGGAGCAGTTCTTC.

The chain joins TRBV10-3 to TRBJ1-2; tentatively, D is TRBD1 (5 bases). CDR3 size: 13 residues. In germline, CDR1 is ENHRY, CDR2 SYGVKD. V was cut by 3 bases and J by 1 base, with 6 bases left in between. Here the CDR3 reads CAISDRDNYGYTF. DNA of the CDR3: TGTGCCATCAGTGACAGGGATAACTATGGCTACACCTTC.

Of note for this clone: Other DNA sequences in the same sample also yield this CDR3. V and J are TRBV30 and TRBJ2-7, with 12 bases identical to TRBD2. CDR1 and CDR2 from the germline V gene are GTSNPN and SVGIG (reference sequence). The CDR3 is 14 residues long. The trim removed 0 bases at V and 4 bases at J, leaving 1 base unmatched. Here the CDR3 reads CAWSVGLAGYEQYF. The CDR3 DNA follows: TGTGCCTGGAGTGTGGGACTAGCGGGTTACGAGCAGTACTTC. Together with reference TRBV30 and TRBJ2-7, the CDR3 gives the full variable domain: SQTIHQWPATLVQPVGSPLSLECTVEGTSNPNLYWYRQAAGRGLQLLFYSVGIGQISSEVPQNLSASRPQDRQFILSSKKLLLSDSGFYLCAWSVGLAGYEQYFGPGTRLTVT.

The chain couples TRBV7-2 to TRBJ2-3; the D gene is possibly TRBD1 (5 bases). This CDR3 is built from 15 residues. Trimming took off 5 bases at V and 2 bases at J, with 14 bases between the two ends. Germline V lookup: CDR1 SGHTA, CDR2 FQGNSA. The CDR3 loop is CASSPRRGSTDTQYF. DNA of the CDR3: TGTGCCAGCAGCCCCCGTAGGGGATCCACAGATACGCAGTATTTT.

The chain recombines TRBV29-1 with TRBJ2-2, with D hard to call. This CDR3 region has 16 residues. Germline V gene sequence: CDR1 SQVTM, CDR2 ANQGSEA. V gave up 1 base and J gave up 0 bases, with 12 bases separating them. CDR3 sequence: CSVEVSKFTNTGELFF. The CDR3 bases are TGCAGCGTTGAAGTTTCTAAATTCACGAACACCGGGGAGCTGTTTTTT.

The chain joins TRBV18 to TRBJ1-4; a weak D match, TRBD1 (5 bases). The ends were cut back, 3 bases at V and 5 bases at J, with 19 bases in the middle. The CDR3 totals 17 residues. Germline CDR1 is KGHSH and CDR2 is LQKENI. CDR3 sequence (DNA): TGTGCCAGCTCACCGAGAACATTGGGGCAGGGAAATGAAAAACTGTTTTTT. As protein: CASSPRTLGQGNEKLFF.

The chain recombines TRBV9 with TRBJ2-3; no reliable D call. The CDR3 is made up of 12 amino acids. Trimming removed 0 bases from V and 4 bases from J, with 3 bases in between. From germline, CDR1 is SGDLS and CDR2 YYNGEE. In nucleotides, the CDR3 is TGTGCCAGCAGCGTAGCGTCAGATACGCAGTATTTT. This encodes CASSVASDTQYF.

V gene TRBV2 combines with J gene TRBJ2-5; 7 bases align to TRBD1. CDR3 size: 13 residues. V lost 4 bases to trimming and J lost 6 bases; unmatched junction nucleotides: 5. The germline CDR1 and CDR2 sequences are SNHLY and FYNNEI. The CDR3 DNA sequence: TGTGCCAGCAGTGTTTCGGGACAGAAGACCCAGTACTTC. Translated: CASSVSGQKTQYF.

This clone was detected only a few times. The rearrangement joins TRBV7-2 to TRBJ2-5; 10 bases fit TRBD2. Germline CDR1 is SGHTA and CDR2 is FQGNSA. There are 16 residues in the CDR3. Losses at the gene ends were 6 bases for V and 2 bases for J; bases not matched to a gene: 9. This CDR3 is CASREPGLASQETQYF. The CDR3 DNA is TGTGCCAGCAGAGAGCCGGGACTAGCGTCTCAAGAGACCCAGTACTTC.

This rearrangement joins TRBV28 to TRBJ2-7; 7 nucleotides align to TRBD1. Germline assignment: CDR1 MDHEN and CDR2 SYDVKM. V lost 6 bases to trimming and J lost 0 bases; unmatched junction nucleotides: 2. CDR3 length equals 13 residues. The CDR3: CASRGDSSYEQYF. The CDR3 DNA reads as TGTGCCAGCAGAGGGGACAGCTCCTACGAGCAGTACTTC.

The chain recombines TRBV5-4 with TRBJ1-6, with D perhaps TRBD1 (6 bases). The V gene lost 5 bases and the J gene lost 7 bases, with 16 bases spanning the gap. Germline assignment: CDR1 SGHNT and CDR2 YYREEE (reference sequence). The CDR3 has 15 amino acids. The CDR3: CASSLPGQWNSPLHF. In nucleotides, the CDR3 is TGTGCCAGCAGTCTCCCGGGACAATGGAATTCACCCCTCCACTTT.

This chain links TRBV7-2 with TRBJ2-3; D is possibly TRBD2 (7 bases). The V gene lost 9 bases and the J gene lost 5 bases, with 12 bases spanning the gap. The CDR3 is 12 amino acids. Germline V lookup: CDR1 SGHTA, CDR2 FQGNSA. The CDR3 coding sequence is TGTGCCAGTTGGGGGGGCGGAGATACGCAGTATTTT. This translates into CASWGGGDTQYF.

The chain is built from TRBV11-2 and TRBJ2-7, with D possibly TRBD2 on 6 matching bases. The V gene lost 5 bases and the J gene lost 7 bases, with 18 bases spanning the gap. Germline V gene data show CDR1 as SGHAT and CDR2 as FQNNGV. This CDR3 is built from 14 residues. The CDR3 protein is CASSATRGTGEQYF. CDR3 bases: TGTGCCAGCAGCGCAACCCGGGGGACGGGGGAGCAGTACTTC.

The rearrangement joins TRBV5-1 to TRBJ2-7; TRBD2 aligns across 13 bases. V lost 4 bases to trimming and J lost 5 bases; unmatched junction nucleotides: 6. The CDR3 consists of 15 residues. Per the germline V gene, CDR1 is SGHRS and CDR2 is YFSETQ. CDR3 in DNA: TGCGCCAGCAGCGAAACTAGCGGGAGGGCCCACGAGCAGTACTTC. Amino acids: CASSETSGRAHEQYF.

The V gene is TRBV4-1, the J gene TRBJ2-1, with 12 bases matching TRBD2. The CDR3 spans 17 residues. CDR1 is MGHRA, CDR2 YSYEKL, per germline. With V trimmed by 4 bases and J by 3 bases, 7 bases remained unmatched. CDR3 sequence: CASSRASGRADYNEQFF. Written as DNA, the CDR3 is TGCGCCAGCAGCCGGGCTAGCGGGAGGGCCGACTACAATGAGCAGTTCTTC.

CDR3 residues: CSARTESYEQYF. The CDR3 DNA is TGCAGCGCCAGGACAGAGTCCTACGAGCAGTACTTC. This chain links TRBV29-1 with TRBJ2-7, with D possibly being TRBD1 (6 bases). CDR1 is SQVTM and CDR2 is ANQGSEA in the germline V gene. Deletions cut 7 bases from V and 1 base from J, with 11 bases between. The length of the CDR3 is 12 residues.

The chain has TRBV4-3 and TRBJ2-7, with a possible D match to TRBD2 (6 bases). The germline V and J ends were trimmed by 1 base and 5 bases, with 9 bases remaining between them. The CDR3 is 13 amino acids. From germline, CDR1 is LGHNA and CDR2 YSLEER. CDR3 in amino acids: CASSQGGVNEQYF. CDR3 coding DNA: TGCGCCAGCAGCCAAGGGGGGGTCAACGAGCAGTACTTC.

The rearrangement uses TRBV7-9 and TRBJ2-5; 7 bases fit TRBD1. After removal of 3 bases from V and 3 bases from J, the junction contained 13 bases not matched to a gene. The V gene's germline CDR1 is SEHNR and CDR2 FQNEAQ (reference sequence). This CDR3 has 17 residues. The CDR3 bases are TGTGCCAGCAGCTTTCCCCTCGGACAGGATGCCGAAGAGACCCAGTACTTC. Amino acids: CASSFPLGQDAEETQYF.

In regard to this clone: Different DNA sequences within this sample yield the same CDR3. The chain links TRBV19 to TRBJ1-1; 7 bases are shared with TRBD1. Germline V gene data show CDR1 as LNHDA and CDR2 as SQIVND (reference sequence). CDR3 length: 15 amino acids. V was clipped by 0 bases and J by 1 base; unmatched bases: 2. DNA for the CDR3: TGTGCCAGTAGTATAGAGACAGGGAAGAACACTGAAGCTTTCTTT. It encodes CASSIETGKNTEAFF.

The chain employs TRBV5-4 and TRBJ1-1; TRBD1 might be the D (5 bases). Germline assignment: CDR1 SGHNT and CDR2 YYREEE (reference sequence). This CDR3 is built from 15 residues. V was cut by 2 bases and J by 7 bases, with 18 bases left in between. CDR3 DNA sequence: TGTGCCAGCAGCTTCGGGCTTCAGGGAAGGAGTGAAGCTTTCTTT. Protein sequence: CASSFGLQGRSEAFF.

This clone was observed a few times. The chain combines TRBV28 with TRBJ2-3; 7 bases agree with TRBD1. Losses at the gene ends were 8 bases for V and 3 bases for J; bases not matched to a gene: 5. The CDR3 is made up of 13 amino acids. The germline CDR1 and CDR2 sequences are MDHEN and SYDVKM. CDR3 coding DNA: TGTGCCAGCGACCGGGACAGAACAGATACGCAGTATTTT. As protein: CASDRDRTDTQYF.

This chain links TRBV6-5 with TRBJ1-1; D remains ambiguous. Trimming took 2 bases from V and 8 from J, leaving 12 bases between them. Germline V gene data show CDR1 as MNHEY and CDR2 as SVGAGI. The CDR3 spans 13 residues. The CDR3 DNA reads TGTGCCAGCAGTTACGAGGGAGGGTCAGAAGCTTTCTTT. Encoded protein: CASSYEGGSEAFF.